The clone carrying this T cell receptor beta chain was seen repeatedly, ten times or more. Its antigen remains unknown. The data were taken from a study of breast tumors, draining lymph nodes, adjacent tissues. Study-wide points: Tumor and nontumor repertoires were significantly more similar in luminal-like than in basal-like breast cancer. Tumor TCR diversity was below lymph nodes but above nontumor tissue.

Trimming at V came to 8 bases and at J to 2 bases, leaving 5 bases not matched to a gene. The CDR3 is 13 residues long. Germline V lookup: CDR1 MNHEY, CDR2 SVGAGI. The lymph nodes were axillary draining lymph nodes from breast cancer patients. TCRdb recomputed calls from the multiplex PCR reads with MiXCR, one row per CDR3 protein. This sample has 150,000 to 250,000 distinct CDR3 sequences, with roughly 31% found just once. This TCR came from a female donor with breast cancer. Some clones in this sample may be carry-over from other donors' samples. The chain joins TRBV6-5 to TRBJ2-7; TRBD1 agrees at 8 bases. The specimen was axillary lymph node tissue. CDR3 in DNA: TGTGCCAGCCAGGGACAGGCAACCTACGAGCAGTACTTC. Translation: CASQGQATYEQYF.